The clone carrying this TCR beta chain was seen a single time. This sample was taken from a study of glioma-infiltrating T cells after dendritic cell vaccination. Across the study: Patients received autologous tumor lysate-pulsed dendritic cell vaccination between the early 2000s and the early 2010s.

The ends lost 5 bases at V and 2 bases at J; junction bases unmatched: 8. Germline V CDR1 and CDR2: SGHVS, FQNEAQ. The CDR3 loop spans 15 amino acids. Time point reported: after dendritic cell vaccination, including at tumor progression/relapse. Only patients with spare fresh-frozen tumor and over two years of follow-up were included. Repertoires were generated with immunoSEQ multiplex PCR, while TCRdb's copy carries only in-frame clones and drops some. The data contain about 90,000 clones, over 80% of them seen just once; the ten biggest clones take up approximately 6.6%. This TCR was recovered from a human donor with glioblastoma. Sample: blood, taken after dendritic cell vaccination. This rearrangement joins TRBV7-8 to TRBJ1-2, with TRBD1 matching over 7 bases. CDR3 residues: CASSPKGGWNYGYTF. The CDR3 DNA is TGTGCCAGCAGCCCAAAAGGGGGCTGGAACTATGGCTACACCTTC.